This TCR beta chain was found in a study of T cell responses to AZD1222 COVID-19 vaccine. Germline CDR1 is MDHEN and CDR2 is SYDVKM. V shed 2 bases and J shed 1 base, with 11 bases lying between them. There are 15 residues in the CDR3. For this clone: Its antigen remains unknown.

Profiled with immunoSEQ multiplex PCR; TCRdb holds only in-frame clones, not every one. The table records 100,000 or so clones, around nine tenths of them present only once. Study findings and constraints: At baseline, just five to seven AZD1222 recipients tested seropositive.

Sequenced here: peripheral blood, sampled 28 days after the second AZD1222 dose. This clonotype was sampled from an adult who received the AZD1222 COVID-19 vaccine. The chain employs TRBV28 and TRBJ1-1; D perhaps matches TRBD1 (5 bases). The CDR3: CASSLMRGGNTEAFF. DNA of the CDR3: TGTGCCAGCAGTTTAATGCGGGGGGGGAACACTGAAGCTTTCTTT.